This T cell receptor (beta chain) is drawn from a study of blood T cell repertoires in COVID-19. Study context: Samples of COVID-19 (acute and convalescent) were obtained from the United States, Italy and Spain. T cells, B-cell-depleted T cells, or PBMCs provided the cDNA or gDNA that served as material.

Methods used by the authors: Reference gene primers were amplified, and this amplification served to estimate nucleated cell counts. TCRdb keeps only in-frame clones here, not all; method: immunoSEQ multiplex PCR. That table is the source of V, J and clone size, and D and trimming were worked out from the DNA. Among under 250,000 clones listed, roughly four fifths were seen once. Trimming pared 4 bases from V and 1 base from J, leaving 17 bases between. Germline V gene data show CDR1 as LNHDA and CDR2 as SQIVND (reference sequence). The CDR3 contains 17 residues. The source material was peripheral blood. The chain couples TRBV19 to TRBJ1-5; D is ambiguous. The sequence derives from a woman aged 70 to 79 with acute or convalescent COVID-19. The CDR3 DNA sequence: TGTGCCAGTAGTAAAATTCAAAACCAGTGGAGCAATCAGCCCCAGCATTTT. Its translation is CASSKIQNQWSNQPQHF. The full variable domain, with the rest looked up from reference TRBV19 and TRBJ1-5, is DGGITQSPKYLFRKEGQNVTLSCEQNLNHDAMYWYRQDPGQGLRLIYYSQIVNDFQKGDIAEGYSVSREKKESFPLTVTSAQKNPTAFYLCASSKIQNQWSNQPQHFGDGTRLSIL.